This T cell receptor beta chain stems from a study of blood T cell repertoires in COVID-19. The wider study: Researchers got acute and convalescent COVID-19 samples from the United States, Italy and Spain. PBMCs, B-cell-depleted T cells, or T cells provided the cDNA or gDNA that made up the material.

CDR3 size: 17 residues. Per the original methods: Reference gene primer amplification yielded estimated nucleated cell counts. Some clones are missing from TCRdb's copy, which holds only in-frame ones; the method was immunoSEQ multiplex PCR. The V and J calls and clone size come from that table; D and trimming were worked out from the DNA. This repertoire shows 140,000 to 150,000 clones, approximately 86% found once; its top ten account for 3.5% to 4.5%. This clonotype was sampled from a middle-aged woman who had been exposed to COVID-19. V gene TRBV21-1 combines with J gene TRBJ2-3; the table's D call, TRBD1, was not checked against the DNA. TRBV21-1 is shown as a pseudogene. Source material: PBMCs or T cells enriched from blood (not recorded which). The CDR3 nucleotides read TGTGCCAGCAGCTCCAGGGACAGGGATGCTAGCACAGATACGCAGTATTTT. Protein sequence: CASSSRDRDASTDTQYF.